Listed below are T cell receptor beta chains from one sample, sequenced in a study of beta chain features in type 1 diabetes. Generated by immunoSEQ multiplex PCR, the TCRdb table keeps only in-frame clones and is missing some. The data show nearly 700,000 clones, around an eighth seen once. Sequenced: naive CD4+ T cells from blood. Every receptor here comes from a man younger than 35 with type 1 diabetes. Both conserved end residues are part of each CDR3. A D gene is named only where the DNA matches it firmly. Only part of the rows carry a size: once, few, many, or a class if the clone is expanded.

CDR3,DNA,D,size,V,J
CASSETEGAGYGYTF,TGTGCCAGCAGTGAAACGGAGGGCGCCGGATATGGCTACACCTTC,-,-,TRBV6-1,TRBJ1-2
CASSLDWDRYMNTEAFF,TGTGCCAGCAGCTTAGACTGGGACAGATACATGAACACTGAAGCTTTCTTT,TRBD1,few,TRBV13,TRBJ1-1
CASSIQGENTEAFF,TGTGCCAGCAGCATACAGGGTGAAAACACTGAAGCTTTCTTT,-,-,TRBV7-9,TRBJ1-1
CASSLGPQGPLHF,TGTGCCAGCAGCTTGGGCCCCCAGGGTCCCCTCCACTTT,-,-,TRBV5-6,TRBJ1-6
CASSSTGVSTDTQYF,TGCGCCAGCAGCTCCACGGGGGTTAGCACAGATACGCAGTATTTT,-,-,TRBV5-1,TRBJ2-3
CASVTGLGAYEQYF,TGTGCCAGCGTGACAGGGTTGGGGGCCTACGAGCAGTACTTC,TRBD1,few,TRBV10-3,TRBJ2-7
CASTKGQAYEQYF,TGTGCCAGCACCAAGGGACAGGCCTACGAGCAGTACTTC,TRBD1,-,TRBV6-5,TRBJ2-7
CASSQDGTGNPDTQYF,TGTGCCAGCAGCCAGGACGGGACAGGGAATCCAGATACGCAGTATTTT,TRBD1,-,TRBV4-2,TRBJ2-3
CAWSFPSAGRYEQYF,TGTGCCTGGAGCTTCCCTTCAGCGGGGAGGTACGAGCAGTACTTC,TRBD2,few,TRBV30,TRBJ2-7
CASSVTAMANTEAFF,TGTGCCAGCAGCGTAACAGCCATGGCGAACACTGAAGCTTTCTTT,-,few,TRBV9,TRBJ1-1
CASGLELAGDTDTQYF,TGTGCCAGCGGCTTAGAACTAGCGGGGGACACAGATACGCAGTATTTT,TRBD2,-,TRBV11-1,TRBJ2-3
CSSAADTQYF,TGCAGTTCCGCGGCAGATACGCAGTATTTT,-,-,TRBV20-1,TRBJ2-3
CASSPRGPGNEQFF,TGTGCCAGCAGTCCTAGGGGGCCGGGAAATGAGCAGTTCTTC,TRBD1,-,TRBV9,TRBJ2-1
CASSPTAGTEFF,TGTGCCAGCAGCCCAACGGCAGGGACTGAATTCTTC,-,few,TRBV9,TRBJ2-1
CAISDSEYGYTF,TGTGCCATCAGTGATTCGGAGTATGGCTACACCTTC,-,-,TRBV10-3,TRBJ1-2
CASGHQGGNTIYF,TGTGCCAGCGGCCACCAGGGGGGAAACACCATATATTTT,-,-,TRBV27,TRBJ1-3
CASSPTGQGIKKLFF,TGTGCCAGCAGCCCCACCGGCCAGGGGATTAAAAAACTGTTTTTT,-,-,TRBV14,TRBJ1-4
CASSPRTGVPYEQYF,TGCGCCAGCAGCCCCCGGACAGGGGTGCCCTACGAGCAGTACTTC,TRBD1,-,TRBV5-1,TRBJ2-7
CASTGTGGGQPQHF,TGTGCCAGCACCGGGACAGGTGGGGGTCAGCCCCAGCATTTT,TRBD1,-,TRBV6-1,TRBJ1-5
CASTPGQLQETQYF,TGCGCCAGCACCCCGGGACAGCTACAAGAGACCCAGTACTTC,TRBD1,-,TRBV5-1,TRBJ2-5
CASSATSGGAGKTQYF,TGCGCCAGCAGCGCAACTAGCGGGGGGGCCGGTAAGACCCAGTACTTC,TRBD2,few,TRBV5-1,TRBJ2-5
CASSYSLPTHYGYTF,TGTGCCAGCAGTTACTCGCTCCCGACTCACTATGGCTACACCTTC,-,-,TRBV6-5,TRBJ1-2